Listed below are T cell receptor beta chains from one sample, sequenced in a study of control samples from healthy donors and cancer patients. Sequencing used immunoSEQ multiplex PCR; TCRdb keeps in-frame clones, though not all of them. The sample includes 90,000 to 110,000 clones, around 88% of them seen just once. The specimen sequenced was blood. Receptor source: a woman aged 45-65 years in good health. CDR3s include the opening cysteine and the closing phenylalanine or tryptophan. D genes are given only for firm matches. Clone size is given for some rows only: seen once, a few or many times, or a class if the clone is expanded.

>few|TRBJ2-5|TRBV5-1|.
TGCGCCAGCAGTTTGGACGGGACACCGGGGGAGACCCAGTACTTC
CASSLDGTPGETQYF
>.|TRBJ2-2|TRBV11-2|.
TGTGCCAGCAGCTTACGGGGCCAGGTCGGGAACACCGGGGAGCTGTTTTTT
CASSLRGQVGNTGELFF
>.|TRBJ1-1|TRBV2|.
TGTGCCAGCATCCAGGGGAGGAACACTGAAGCTTTCTTT
CASIQGRNTEAFF
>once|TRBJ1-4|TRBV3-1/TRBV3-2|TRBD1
TGTGCCAGCAGCGAAGACAGGGGTGTTGAAAAACTGTTTTTT
CASSEDRGVEKLFF
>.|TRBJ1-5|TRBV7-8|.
TGTGCCAGCAGCTTAATAGGGGATCAGCCCCAGCATTTT
CASSLIGDQPQHF
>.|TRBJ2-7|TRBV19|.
TGTGCCAGTAGTATCCTAGCAGGGTCCGAGCAGTACTTC
CASSILAGSEQYF
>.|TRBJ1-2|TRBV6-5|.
TGTGCCAGCAGTTACTCCCCCGGAGGCGACTATGGCTACACCTTC
CASSYSPGGDYGYTF
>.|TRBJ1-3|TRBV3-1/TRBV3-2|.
TGTGCCAGCAGCCAAGATGTGGGGGGCTCTGGAAACACCATATATTTT
CASSQDVGGSGNTIYF
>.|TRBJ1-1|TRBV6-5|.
TGTGCCAGCAGTTACTCAGGAAGGGAGGCTTTCTTT
CASSYSGREAFF
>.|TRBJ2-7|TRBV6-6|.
TGTGCCGTCCAACGGACCGCGGGGTACGAGCAGTACTTC
CAVQRTAGYEQYF
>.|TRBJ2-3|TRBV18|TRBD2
TGTGCCAGCTCACCCGTCGGGAGGGCAGATACGCAGTATTTT
CASSPVGRADTQYF
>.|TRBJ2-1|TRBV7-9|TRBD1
TGTGCCAGCAGCCCCGACAGGGGCACCTACAATGAGCAGTTCTTC
CASSPDRGTYNEQFF
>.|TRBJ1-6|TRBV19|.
TGTGCCAGTAGTATTGGTATTAGACAGGCCAATTCACCCCTCCACTTT
CASSIGIRQANSPLHF
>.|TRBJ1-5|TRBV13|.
TGTGCCAGCAGCTTAGGCCCTTATCAGCCCCAGCATTTT
CASSLGPYQPQHF
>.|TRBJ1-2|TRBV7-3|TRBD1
TGTGCCAGCAGCCCGACAGGGGCTAATGGCTACACCTTC
CASSPTGANGYTF
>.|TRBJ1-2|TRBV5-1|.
TGCGCCAGCAGCTTCCCCGCCGAGGGCTACACCTTC
CASSFPAEGYTF
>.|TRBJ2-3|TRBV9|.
TGTGCCAGCAGCGTCAACGGCCTTAGTGGGGGAGACACAGATACGCAGTATTTT
CASSVNGLSGGDTDTQYF
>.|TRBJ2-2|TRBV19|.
TGTGCCAGTAGTATAGAAACCCCACAGGGAGGCGGGGAGCTGTTTTTT
CASSIETPQGGGELFF
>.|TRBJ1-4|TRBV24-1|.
TGTGCCACCAGTGATTTGGACAGGAGAAAAACTGTTTTT
CATSDLDRRKTVF
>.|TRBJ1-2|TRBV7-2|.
TGTGCCAGCAGCTTAGCCTTACAGGGAGGAGGAGGCTACACCTTC
CASSLALQGGGGYTF
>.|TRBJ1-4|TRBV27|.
TGTGCCAGCAGTCGGAACGGGGGGGGGACTAATGAAAAACTGTTTTTT
CASSRNGGGTNEKLFF
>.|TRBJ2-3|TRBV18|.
TGTGCCAGCTCACCGAGCGGAATCAGAGATACGCAGTATTTT
CASSPSGIRDTQYF
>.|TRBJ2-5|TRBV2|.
TGTGCCAGCAGGGACTGGATACAAGAGACCCAGTACTTC
CASRDWIQETQYF
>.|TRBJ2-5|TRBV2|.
TGTGCCAGCCAACCCACGGTTTCGGAGACCCAGTACTTC
CASQPTVSETQYF
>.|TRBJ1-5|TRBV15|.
TGTGCCACCAGCAGAGTCCCCGACAGAAGATATAGCAATCAGCCCCAGCATTTT
CATSRVPDRRYSNQPQHF
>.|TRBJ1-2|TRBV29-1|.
TGCAGCGTTGTGTGGGGGGGTGGCTACACCTTC
CSVVWGGGYTF
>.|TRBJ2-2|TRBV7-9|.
TGTGCCAGCAGCTTACTACGGAGTGGGGACACCGGGGAGCTGTTTTTT
CASSLLRSGDTGELFF
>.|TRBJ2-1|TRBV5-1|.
TGCGCCAGCAGCCGCCGGGACTCTAGTGGGTACAATGAGCAGTTCTTC
CASSRRDSSGYNEQFF
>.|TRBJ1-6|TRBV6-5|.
TGTGCCAGCAGTTTCGTCACAGGGAATTCACCCCTCCACTTT
CASSFVTGNSPLHF
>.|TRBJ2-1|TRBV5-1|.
TGCGCCAGCGCTGGGGGACTCCGGGGCAATGAGCAGTTCTTC
CASAGGLRGNEQFF
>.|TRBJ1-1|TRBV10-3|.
TGTGCCATCAGTGAGTGGGGGCTGAACACTGAAGCTTTCTTT
CAISEWGLNTEAFF
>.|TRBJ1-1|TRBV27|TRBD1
TGTGCCAGCAGCCCTTCCGGGACAGGTCTCACTGAAGCTTTCTTT
CASSPSGTGLTEAFF
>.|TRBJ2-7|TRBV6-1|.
TGTGCCAGCAGTGAAGCGCTCAACAGTCCCTACGAGCAGTACTTC
CASSEALNSPYEQYF
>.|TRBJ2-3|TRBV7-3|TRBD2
TGTGCCAGCAGCTCCCGACTAGCGGGGTGCTCAGATACGCAGTATTTT
CASSSRLAGCSDTQYF
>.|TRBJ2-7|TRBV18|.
TGTGCCAGCTCACCCTCCCCAGTGACCTACGAGCAGTACTTC
CASSPSPVTYEQYF
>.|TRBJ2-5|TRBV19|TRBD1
TGTGCCAGTAGTAGGAGTGGGACAGCCGTGGAGACCCAGTACTTC
CASSRSGTAVETQYF
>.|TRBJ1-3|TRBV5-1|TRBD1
TGCGCCAGCAGCGTACCGGGACAGGGAAACACCATATATTTT
CASSVPGQGNTIYF
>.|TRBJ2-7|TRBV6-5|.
TGTGCCAGCAGACGACAGTTCTACGAGCAGTACTTC
CASRRQFYEQYF
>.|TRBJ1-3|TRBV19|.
TGTGCCAGTAGTTTAGGACCGATCTCTGGAAACACCATATATTTT
CASSLGPISGNTIYF
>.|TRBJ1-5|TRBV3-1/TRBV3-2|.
TGTGCCAGCGGTAAGGGGCTAGACAATCAGCCCCAGCATTTT
CASGKGLDNQPQHF
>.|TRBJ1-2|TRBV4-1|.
TGCGCCAGCAGCCAAGATTCTATTGCTAACTATGGCTACACCTTC
CASSQDSIANYGYTF
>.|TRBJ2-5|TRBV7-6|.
TGTGCCAGCAGCATCCAAGAGACCCAGTACTTC
CASSIQETQYF
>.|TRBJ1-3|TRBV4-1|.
TGCGCCAGCAGCCAAGATCAGCAGAACACCATATATTTT
CASSQDQQNTIYF
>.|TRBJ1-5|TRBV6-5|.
TGTGCCAGCAGACCCGACCGGAGCAATCAGCCCCAGCATTTT
CASRPDRSNQPQHF
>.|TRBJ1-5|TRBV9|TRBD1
TGTGCCAGCAGCGCCGGGACAGGGGGCTACGGCAATCAGCCCCAGCATTTT
CASSAGTGGYGNQPQHF
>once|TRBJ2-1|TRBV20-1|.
TGCAGTGCTAGTGCGGGGCCATCCTACAATGAGCAGTTCTTC
CSASAGPSYNEQFF
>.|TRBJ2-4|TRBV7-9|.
TGTGCCAGCAGCCCGAACATCTTACAGGGCATGAACATTCAGTACTTC
CASSPNILQGMNIQYF
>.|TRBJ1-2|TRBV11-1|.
TGTGCCAGCAGCTTAGCGGAGGCCTATGGCTACACCTTC
CASSLAEAYGYTF
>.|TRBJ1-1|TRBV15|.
TGTGCCACCAGCAGAGTACCGAGCGCTGAAGCTTTCTTT
CATSRVPSAEAFF
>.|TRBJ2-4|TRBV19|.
TGTGCCAGTAGTATGTGGGGGCAACTAGCCAAAAACATTCAGTACTTC
CASSMWGQLAKNIQYF
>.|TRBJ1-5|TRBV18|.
TGTGCCAGCTCACCGGGACAAACTAATCAGCCCCAGCATTTT
CASSPGQTNQPQHF
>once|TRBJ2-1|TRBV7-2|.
TGTGCCAGCAGCTTTTTAGACTCCAAGTTCTTC
CASSFLDSKFF
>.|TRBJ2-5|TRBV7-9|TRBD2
TGTGCCAGCAGCTTTGGACTAGCGGGGGGAAAAGAGACCCAGTACTTC
CASSFGLAGGKETQYF
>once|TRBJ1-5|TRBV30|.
TGTGCCTGGAGTGTGCCCTCGACCATTCATCAGCCCCAGCATTTT
CAWSVPSTIHQPQHF
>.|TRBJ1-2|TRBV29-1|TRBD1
TGCAGCGCCTCCCGACAGGGGAACTATGGCTACACCTTC
CSASRQGNYGYTF
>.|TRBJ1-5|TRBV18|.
TGTGCCAGCTCACCAGATCCTCCCCCCCAGCCCCAGCATTTT
CASSPDPPPQPQHF